Following are 8 T cell receptor beta chains from one sample sequenced in a study of Graves' ophthalmopathy and Graves' hyperthyroidism. RNA transcripts yielded amplified TCR beta CDR3 regions. HTBI-primed first-round RT-PCR preceded second-round multiplex PCR. MiXCR, run by TCRdb on the multiplex PCR reads, gives a single entry per CDR3 protein. The table records some 750,000 distinct CDR3 sequences, roughly two fifths of them present only once. Sequenced input: peripheral blood. These receptors were collected from an adult man with Graves' ophthalmopathy.

The chain carries TRBV24-1 and TRBJ1-5; possibly TRBD1 for D (5 bases). This CDR3 has 17 residues. With 6 bases removed from V and 5 bases from J, the gap between germline ends came to 22 bases. The germline V gene has CDR1 KGHDR and CDR2 SFDVKD. CDR3 region: CATSPSMGVTGDQPQHF. The CDR3 nucleotides read TGTGCCACCAGTCCTTCCATGGGGGTCACCGGGGATCAGCCCCAGCATTTT.

This clonotype was counted at least ten times. At one boundary the junction diverges from the germline segment, which might be a read error. The chain links TRBV2 to TRBJ1-5, with D perhaps matching TRBD1 (5 bases). Germline CDR1 SNHLY, CDR2 FYNNEI. CDR3 length equals 13 residues. CDR3 residues: CASSEGVNQPQHF. Written as DNA, the CDR3 is TGCGCCAGCAGTGAAGGGGTAAACCAGCCCCAGCATTTT.

Note on this clonotype: The junction and the germline gene differ at one end; a read error may be behind it. The V call is TRBV7-9, the J call TRBJ2-7; 8 bases fit TRBD1. Germline values: CDR1 SEHNR, CDR2 FQNEAQ (reference sequence). The CDR3 runs 15 residues. The CDR3 here is CASSPQGASLHEQCF. The CDR3 DNA reads TGTGCCAGCAGTCCGCAGGGGGCAAGTCTCCACGAGCAGTGCTTC.

In this sample, this clonotype turned up a few times. The V call is TRBV11-2, the J call TRBJ1-6; D is unclear. In germline, CDR1 is SGHAT, CDR2 FQNNGV. There are 15 residues in the CDR3. The V gene lost 0 bases and the J gene lost 9 bases, with 12 bases spanning the gap. The CDR3 here is CASSLESGIRSPLHF. In DNA form, the CDR3 reads TGTGCCAGCAGCTTAGAATCCGGGATTCGTTCACCCCTCCACTTT.

This clonotype was seen ten or more times. The rearrangement uses TRBV2 and TRBJ1-1, with TRBD1 matching over 9 bases. The junction had 3 bases not matched to a gene; V was cut back by 2 bases and J by 5 bases. The germline V gene encodes CDR1 SNHLY and CDR2 FYNNEI. The length of the CDR3 is 14 residues. CDR3 DNA: TGTGCCAGCAGTGAAACGACAGGGGGTACTGAAGCTTTCTTT. It specifies CASSETTGGTEAFF.

V usage is TRBV10-3 and J usage is TRBJ1-2, with TRBD1 matching 11 bases. This CDR3 has 15 residues. V lost 8 bases to trimming and J lost 8 bases; unmatched junction nucleotides: 13. CDR1 ENHRY and CDR2 SYGVKD come from the germline V gene. This CDR3 is CAIPLGTGGTEGYTF. DNA of the CDR3: TGTGCCATCCCCTTGGGGACAGGGGGAACCGAGGGCTACACCTTC.

The rearrangement uses TRBV20-1 and TRBJ1-6; 7 bases align to TRBD1. The V and J ends lost 5 bases and 7 bases, in that order; junction bases with no gene match: 11. CDR3 size: 15 residues. Germline assignment: CDR1 DFQATT and CDR2 SNEGSKA (reference sequence). The CDR3 loop reads CSAATTGFENSPLHF. The CDR3 DNA follows: TGCAGTGCTGCGACGACAGGGTTTGAAAATTCACCCCTCCACTTT.

This clonotype came up many times. The gene calls are TRBV7-9 and TRBJ1-2, with D unclear. CDR3 length equals 13 residues. V lost 4 bases, J lost 2 bases, and 8 bases lay in between. From germline, CDR1 is SEHNR and CDR2 FQNEAQ (reference sequence). CDR3 region: CASSSSQNYGYTF. The DNA for the CDR3 is TGTGCCAGCAGCTCGTCTCAAAACTATGGCTACACCTTC.